This T cell receptor (beta chain) was profiled in a study of beta chain features in type 1 diabetes. Averaging approximately 0.11 L, one heparinised blood draw was given by each donor. Each of the CD4+ naive, central memory, regulatory and stem cell-like memory populations was sorted via CD45RO/CCR7/CD25/CD127/CD95/CD27. General study points: Naive, central memory and regulatory TCRB repertoires appeared more similar among patients than healthy donors. Shorter TCRB CDR3s, moderately but significantly so, were found in Type 1 diabetes patients in all four CD4+ subsets. Reduced insertions and increased deletions marked VDJ junctions in type 1 diabetes patients.

The V segment lost 3 bases and the J segment 6 bases; nucleotides outside the gene matches: 7. The CDR3 sequence is 14 residues long. Per the germline V gene, CDR1 is SQVTM and CDR2 is ANQGSEA. The whole isolated RNA underwent reverse transcription, so sequencing captured expressed TCRB transcripts. The method was immunoSEQ multiplex PCR; TCRdb's version includes in-frame clones alone and lacks a portion of them. This sample has 350,000 to 450,000 clones, with approximately 12% found just once. This clone has a handful of counts. The target antigen is unknown. The chain carries TRBV29-1 and TRBJ2-3; 9 nucleotides match TRBD2. This TCR derives from a woman aged 18-29 years with type 1 diabetes. Sample: naive CD4+ T cells from blood. CDR3 DNA: TGCAGCGTTGATCCTAGCGGGGTGCCTGATACGCAGTATTTT. Translation: CSVDPSGVPDTQYF.